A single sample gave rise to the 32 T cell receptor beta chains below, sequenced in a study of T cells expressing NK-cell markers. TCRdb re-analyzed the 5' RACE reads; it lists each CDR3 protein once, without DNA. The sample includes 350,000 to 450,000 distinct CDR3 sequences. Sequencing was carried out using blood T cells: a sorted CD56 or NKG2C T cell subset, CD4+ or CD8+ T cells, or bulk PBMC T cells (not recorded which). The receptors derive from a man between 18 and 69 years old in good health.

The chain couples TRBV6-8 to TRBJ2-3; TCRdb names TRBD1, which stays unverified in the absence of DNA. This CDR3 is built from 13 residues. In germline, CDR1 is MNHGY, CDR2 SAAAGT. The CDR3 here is CARHRECTDTQYF.

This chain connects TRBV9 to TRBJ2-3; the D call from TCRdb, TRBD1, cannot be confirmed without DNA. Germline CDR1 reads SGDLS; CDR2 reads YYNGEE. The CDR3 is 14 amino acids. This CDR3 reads CASSVSWGADTQYF. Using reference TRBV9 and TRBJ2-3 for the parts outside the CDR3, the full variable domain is DSGVTQTPKHLITATGQRVTLRCSPRSGDLSVYWYQQSLDQGLQFLIQYYNGEERAKGNILERFSAQQFPDLHSELNLSSLELGDSALYFCASSVSWGADTQYFGPGTRLTVL.

The chain's CDR3 is CASSAPGRERHGGAFF. The chain is built from TRBV7-2 and TRBJ1-1; TCRdb picks TRBD1, but there is no DNA to check that call. CDR1 is SGHTA, CDR2 FQGNSA, per germline. The CDR3 spans 16 residues.

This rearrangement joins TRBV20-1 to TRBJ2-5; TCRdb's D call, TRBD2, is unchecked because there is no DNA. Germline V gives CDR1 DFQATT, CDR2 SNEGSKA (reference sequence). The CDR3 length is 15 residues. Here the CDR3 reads CSASSAGGRRETQYF.

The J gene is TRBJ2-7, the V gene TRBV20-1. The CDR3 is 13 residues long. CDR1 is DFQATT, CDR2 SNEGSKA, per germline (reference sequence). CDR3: CSATGRTSYEQYF.

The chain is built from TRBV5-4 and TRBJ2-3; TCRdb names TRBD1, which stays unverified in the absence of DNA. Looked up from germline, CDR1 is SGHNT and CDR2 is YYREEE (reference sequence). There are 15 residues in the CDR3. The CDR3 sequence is CASSLAGGDGDTQYF.

This CDR3 is CSALVGGGSYNEQFF. This chain joins TRBV20-1 and TRBJ2-1; TCRdb designates TRBD2, a call that cannot be tested without DNA. Per the germline V gene, CDR1 is DFQATT and CDR2 is SNEGSKA (reference sequence). The CDR3 consists of 15 residues.

CDR3 protein: CASRTSVNQPQHF. V and J are TRBV6-5 and TRBJ1-5. The CDR3 is 13 amino acids. The V gene's germline CDR1 is MNHEY and CDR2 SVGAGI.

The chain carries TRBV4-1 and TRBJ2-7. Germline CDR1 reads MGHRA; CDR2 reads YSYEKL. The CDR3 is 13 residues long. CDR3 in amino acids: CASSRGDTYEQYF.

The CDR3 protein is CASSGTSGGATNEQFF. The chain is built from TRBV7-2 and TRBJ2-1; the TCRdb call, TRBD2, lacks DNA for checking. CDR3 length: 16 amino acids. Germline V gene lookup returns CDR1 SGHTA and CDR2 FQGNSA.

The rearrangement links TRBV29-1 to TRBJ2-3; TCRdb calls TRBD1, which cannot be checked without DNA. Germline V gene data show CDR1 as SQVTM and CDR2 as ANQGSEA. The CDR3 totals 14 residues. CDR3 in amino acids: CSVVGRGQADTQYF.

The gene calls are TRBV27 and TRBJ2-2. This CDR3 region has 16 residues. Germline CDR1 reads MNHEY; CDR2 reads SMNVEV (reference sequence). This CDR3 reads CASSLSNYANTGELFF.

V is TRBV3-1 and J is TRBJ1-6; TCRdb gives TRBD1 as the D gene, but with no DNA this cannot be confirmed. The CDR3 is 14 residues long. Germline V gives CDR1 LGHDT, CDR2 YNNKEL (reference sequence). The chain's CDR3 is CASSNGQGTSPLHF.

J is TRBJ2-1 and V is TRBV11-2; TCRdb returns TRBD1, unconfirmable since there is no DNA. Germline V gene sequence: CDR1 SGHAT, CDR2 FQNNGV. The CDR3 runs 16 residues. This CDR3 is CASSFRGGPSYNEQFF. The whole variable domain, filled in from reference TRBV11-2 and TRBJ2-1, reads EAGVAQSPRYKIIEKRQSVAFWCNPISGHATLYWYQQILGQGPKLLIQFQNNGVVDDSQLPKDRFSAERLKGVDSTLKIQPAKLEDSAVYLCASSFRGGPSYNEQFFGPGTRLTVL.

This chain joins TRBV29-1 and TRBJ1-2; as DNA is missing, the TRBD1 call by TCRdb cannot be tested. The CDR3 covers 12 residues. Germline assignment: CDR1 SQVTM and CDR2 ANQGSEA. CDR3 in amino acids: CSDRGTGHGYTF. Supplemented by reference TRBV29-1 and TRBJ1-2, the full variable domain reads SAVISQKPSRDICQRGTSLTIQCQVDSQVTMMFWYRQQPGQSLTLIATANQGSEATYESGFVIDKFPISRPNLTFSTLTVSNMSPEDSSIYLCSDRGTGHGYTFGSGTRLTVV.

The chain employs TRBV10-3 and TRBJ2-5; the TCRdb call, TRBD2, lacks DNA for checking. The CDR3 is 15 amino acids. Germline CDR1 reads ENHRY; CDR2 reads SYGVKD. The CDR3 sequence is CAISASGGSRETQYF.

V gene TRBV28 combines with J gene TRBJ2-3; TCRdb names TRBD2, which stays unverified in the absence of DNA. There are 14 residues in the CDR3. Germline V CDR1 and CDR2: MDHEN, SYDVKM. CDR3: CASSTFEGSDTQYF.

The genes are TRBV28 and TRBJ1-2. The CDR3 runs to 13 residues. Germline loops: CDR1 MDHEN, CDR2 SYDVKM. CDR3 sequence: CASSISGTRGYTF.

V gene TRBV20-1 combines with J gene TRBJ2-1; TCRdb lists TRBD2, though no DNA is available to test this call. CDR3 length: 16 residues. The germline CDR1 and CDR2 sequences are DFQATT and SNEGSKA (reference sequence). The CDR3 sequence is CSARVGLAVNYNEQFF.

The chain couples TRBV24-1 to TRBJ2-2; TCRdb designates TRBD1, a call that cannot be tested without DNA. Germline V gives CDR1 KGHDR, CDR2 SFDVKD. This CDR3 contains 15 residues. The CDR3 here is CATSLIRAGTGELFF.

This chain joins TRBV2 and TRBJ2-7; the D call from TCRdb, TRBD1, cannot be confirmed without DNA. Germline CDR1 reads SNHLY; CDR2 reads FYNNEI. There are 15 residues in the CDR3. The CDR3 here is CASRVTGGASYEQYF. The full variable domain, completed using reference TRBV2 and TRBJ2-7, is EPEVTQTPSHQVTQMGQEVILRCVPISNHLYFYWYRQILGQKVEFLVSFYNNEISEKSEIFDDQFSVERPDGSNFTLKIRSTKLEDSAMYFCASRVTGGASYEQYFGPGTRLTVT.

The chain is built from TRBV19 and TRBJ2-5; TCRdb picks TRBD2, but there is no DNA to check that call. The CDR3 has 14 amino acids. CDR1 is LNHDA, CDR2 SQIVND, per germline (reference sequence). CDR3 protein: CATHGGLAGETQYF.

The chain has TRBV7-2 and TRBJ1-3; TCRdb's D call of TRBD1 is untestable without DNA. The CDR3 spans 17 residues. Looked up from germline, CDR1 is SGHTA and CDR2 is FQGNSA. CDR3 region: CASSAPGQGFPGNTIYF.

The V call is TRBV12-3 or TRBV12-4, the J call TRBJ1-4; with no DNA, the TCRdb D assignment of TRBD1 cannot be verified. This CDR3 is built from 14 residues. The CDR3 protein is CASRLRVTNEKLFF.

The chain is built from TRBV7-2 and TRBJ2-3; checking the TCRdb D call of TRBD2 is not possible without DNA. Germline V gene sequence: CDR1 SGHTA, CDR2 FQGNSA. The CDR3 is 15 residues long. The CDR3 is CASIRLAGGPDTQYF.

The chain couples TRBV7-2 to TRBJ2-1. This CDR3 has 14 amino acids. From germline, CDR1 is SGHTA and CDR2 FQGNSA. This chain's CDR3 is CASSYPSAAIEQFF.

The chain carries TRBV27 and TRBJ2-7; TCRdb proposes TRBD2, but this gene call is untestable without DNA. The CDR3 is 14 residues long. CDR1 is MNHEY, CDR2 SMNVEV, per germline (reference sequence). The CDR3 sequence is CASSLLEGTHEQYF.

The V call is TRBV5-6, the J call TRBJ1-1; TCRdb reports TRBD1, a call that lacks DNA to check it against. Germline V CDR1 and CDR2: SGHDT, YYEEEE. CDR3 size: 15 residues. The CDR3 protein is CASIWTGSGNTEAFF.

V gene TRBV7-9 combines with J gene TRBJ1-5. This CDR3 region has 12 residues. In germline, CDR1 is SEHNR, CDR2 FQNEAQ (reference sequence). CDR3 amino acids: CASSLGDQPQHF.

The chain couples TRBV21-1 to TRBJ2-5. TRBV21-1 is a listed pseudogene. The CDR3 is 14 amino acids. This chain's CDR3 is CASSKVVTIGTQYF.

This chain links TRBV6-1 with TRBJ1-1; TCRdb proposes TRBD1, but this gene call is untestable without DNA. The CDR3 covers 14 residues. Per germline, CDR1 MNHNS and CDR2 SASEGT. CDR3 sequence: CASKDIKGYTEAFF.

CDR3 amino acids: CASSRQGLANTGELFF. V is TRBV5-1 and J is TRBJ2-2. The CDR3 runs to 16 residues. Germline V gene data show CDR1 as SGHRS and CDR2 as YFSETQ.